These 21 T cell receptor beta chains came from one sample sequenced in a study of a mutant IDH1 vaccine in newly diagnosed glioma. Specified time point: week 35, safety follow-up. Each dose of the vaccine consisted of 300 ug of mutant IDH1 20-mer peptide, with topical imiquimod. Antigen specificity for these receptors is unknown. The table came from immunoSEQ multiplex PCR; TCRdb's copy has only in-frame clones and leaves some out. The top ten clones hold approximately 15% of a sample with about 31,000 clones, roughly 80% of them seen once. The source was PBMCs, collected from a glioma patient whose treatment included an IDH1 peptide vaccine. These receptors all stem from a young man with glioma.

This rearrangement joins TRBV5-5 to TRBJ2-5, with D perhaps matching TRBD2 (5 bases). CDR1 and CDR2 from the germline V gene are SGHKS and YYEKEE (reference sequence). This CDR3 is built from 14 residues. Trimming removed 4 bases at V and 4 bases at J, with 14 bases between. For the CDR3, the DNA is TGTGCCAGCAGCCCCCTAGCCTGGGGAGAGACCCAGTACTTC. It is translated as CASSPLAWGETQYF.

CDR3: CASSPLGIGQQYF. For the CDR3, the DNA is TGCGCCAGCAGCCCTCTCGGGATTGGTCAGCAGTACTTC. The gene calls are TRBV4-1 and TRBJ2-7; perhaps TRBD2 as D (5 bases). V was clipped by 4 bases and J by 8 bases, with 15 bases between them. The CDR3 covers 13 residues. CDR1 is MGHRA, CDR2 YSYEKL, per germline.

V usage is TRBV19 and J usage is TRBJ2-1, with TRBD2 matching 9 bases. This CDR3 is built from 15 residues. Per germline, CDR1 LNHDA and CDR2 SQIVND (reference sequence). V dropped 5 bases and J dropped 4; count of bases not matched to a gene: 6. The CDR3 here is CASSPSLAGYNEQFF. The CDR3 coding sequence is TGTGCCAGTAGTCCAAGTCTAGCGGGGTACAATGAGCAGTTCTTC.

V and J are TRBV5-1 and TRBJ2-3; D is perhaps TRBD1 (5 bases). There are 15 residues in the CDR3. Per the germline V gene, CDR1 is SGHRS and CDR2 is YFSETQ. V lost 2 bases and J lost 2, with 12 bases in between. CDR3 in DNA: TGCGCCAGCAGCTTTCAGGACATTATCACAGATACGCAGTATTTT. The encoded protein is CASSFQDIITDTQYF.

The table lists this clone with a count of one. The chain combines TRBV27 with TRBJ2-7; the match to TRBD2 covers 7 bases. V was clipped by 3 bases and J by 4 bases; unmatched bases: 6. The germline CDR1 and CDR2 sequences are MNHEY and SMNVEV (reference sequence). The CDR3 extends over 14 amino acids. The CDR3 region is CASSFGGGRYEQYF. The CDR3 bases are TGTGCCAGCAGTTTTGGGGGAGGGCGGTACGAGCAGTACTTC.

The V and J genes are TRBV4-1 and TRBJ1-5; D possibly corresponds to TRBD1 (6 bases). Germline V gene data show CDR1 as MGHRA and CDR2 as YSYEKL. V shed 0 bases and J shed 7 bases, with 16 bases lying between them. This CDR3 has 16 amino acids. Here the CDR3 DNA reads TGCGCCAGCAGCCAAGATGAAGGACAGAGAGGACAGCCCCAGCATTTT. This gives the protein CASSQDEGQRGQPQHF.

The V and J genes are TRBV7-9 and TRBJ2-2; 8 bases agree with TRBD1. The CDR3 totals 15 residues. After removal of 5 bases from V and 3 bases from J, the junction contained 5 bases not matched to a gene. Per germline, CDR1 SEHNR and CDR2 FQNEAQ (reference sequence). CDR3 bases: TGTGCCAGCAGCGATACAGGGGGGTACACCGGGGAGCTGTTTTTT. Translation: CASSDTGGYTGELFF.

This chain joins TRBV18 and TRBJ2-7, with no clear D. Germline lookup yields CDR1 KGHSH and CDR2 LQKENI. The CDR3 covers 15 residues. The V gene lost 0 bases and the J gene lost 3 bases, with 12 bases spanning the gap. The CDR3 nucleotides are TGTGCCAGCTCACCACCGGGTCTCCAGCTCTACGAGCAGTACTTC. Its translation is CASSPPGLQLYEQYF.

The chain couples TRBV5-1 to TRBJ2-7; TRBD1 or TRBD2 may be the D gene (5 bases each). Per the germline V gene, CDR1 is SGHRS and CDR2 is YFSETQ. Trimming left V 4 bases short and J 6 bases short, with 14 bases between. The CDR3 is 13 residues long. The CDR3 here is CASSRDVFGEQYF. CDR3 DNA: TGCGCCAGCAGCAGGGACGTCTTCGGCGAGCAGTACTTC.

The chain uses TRBV19 and TRBJ1-4; 7 bases agree with TRBD1. With 3 bases clipped from V and 6 bases from J, the junction kept 7 bases outside the gene matches. This CDR3 region has 15 residues. CDR1 and CDR2 from the germline V gene are LNHDA and SQIVND (reference sequence). CDR3 amino acids: CASSMGQLGHEKLFF. The CDR3 bases are TGTGCCAGTAGTATGGGACAGCTAGGCCATGAAAAACTGTTTTTT.

This rearrangement joins TRBV7-2 to TRBJ1-2, with 10 bases aligning to TRBD1. CDR1 is SGHTA and CDR2 is FQGNSA in the germline V gene. This CDR3 is 14 amino acids long. Trimming took 5 bases from V and 6 from J; bases not matched to a gene: 6. In DNA, the CDR3 is TGTGCCAGCAGCCCGACAGGGGGCGGGAATGGCTACACCTTC. As protein: CASSPTGGGNGYTF.

V gene TRBV14 combines with J gene TRBJ2-2; possibly TRBD2 for D (6 bases). Germline CDR1 SGHDN, CDR2 FVKESK. V shed 1 base and J shed 0 bases, with 12 bases lying between them. The CDR3 has 17 amino acids. CDR3 protein: CASSQALGGANTGELFF. The CDR3 DNA follows: TGTGCCAGCAGCCAAGCCCTTGGCGGGGCGAACACCGGGGAGCTGTTTTTT. Supplemented by reference TRBV14 and TRBJ2-2, the full variable domain reads EAGVTQFPSHSVIEKGQTVTLRCDPISGHDNLYWYRRVMGKEIKFLLHFVKESKQDESGMPNNRFLAERTGGTYSTLKVQPAELEDSGVYFCASSQALGGANTGELFFGEGSRLTVL.

The chain uses TRBV11-2 and TRBJ1-1; the D is unclear. Trimming removed 8 bases from V and 4 bases from J, with 8 bases in between. The CDR3 length is 11 residues. Germline V lookup: CDR1 SGHAT, CDR2 FQNNGV. As DNA, the CDR3 is TGTGCCAGCGCACTTGGCACTGAAGCTTTCTTT. Translated, it gives CASALGTEAFF.

This clone was recorded only once. The chain carries TRBV30 and TRBJ2-2; weak D call: TRBD1 (5 bases). CDR3 length equals 14 residues. With 3 bases removed from V and 4 bases from J, the gap between germline ends came to 12 bases. Germline V lookup: CDR1 GTSNPN, CDR2 SVGIG (reference sequence). The CDR3 DNA is TGTGCCTGGAGCGGCCTAGGGGTCACCGGGGAGCTGTTTTTT. The encoded protein is CAWSGLGVTGELFF. Variable domain in full (rest from reference TRBV30 and TRBJ2-2): SQTIHQWPATLVQPVGSPLSLECTVEGTSNPNLYWYRQAAGRGLQLLFYSVGIGQISSEVPQNLSASRPQDRQFILSSKKLLLSDSGFYLCAWSGLGVTGELFFGEGSRLTVL.

This chain uses TRBV21-1 with TRBJ2-7. TRBV21-1 counts as a pseudogene. The CDR3 spans 16 residues. This chain's CDR3 is CASSKVGLKVPYEQYF. In DNA form, the CDR3 reads TGTGCCAGCAGCAAAGTAGGATTAAAAGTACCCTACGAGCAGTACTTC.

The chain links TRBV5-4 to TRBJ2-2; TRBD1 aligns across 7 bases. The CDR3 length is 14 residues. The trim removed 4 bases at V and 1 base at J, leaving 1 base unmatched. Germline-derived CDR1 and CDR2 are SGHNT and YYREEE (reference sequence). The CDR3 DNA follows: TGTGCCAGCAGCCGGACAGGGAACACCGGGGAGCTGTTTTTT. It encodes CASSRTGNTGELFF.

This chain links TRBV5-1 with TRBJ2-1, with TRBD2 identical over 8 bases. The V gene's germline CDR1 is SGHRS and CDR2 YFSETQ. V shed 2 bases and J 2 bases; nucleotides not matched to a gene: 3. The CDR3 is 15 residues long. The CDR3 is CASSFSGTTYNEQFF. The DNA for the CDR3 is TGCGCCAGCAGCTTTAGCGGGACCACCTACAATGAGCAGTTCTTC.

This chain connects TRBV11-2 to TRBJ1-5; D ambiguous. Germline-derived CDR1 and CDR2 are SGHAT and FQNNGV. Trimming left V 0 bases short and J 0 bases short, with 3 bases between. This CDR3 is built from 14 residues. CDR3 nucleotide sequence: TGTGCCAGCAGCTTAGACAGTAGCAATCAGCCCCAGCATTTT. Amino acids: CASSLDSSNQPQHF.

V is TRBV6-5 and J is TRBJ2-1; D may match TRBD1 or TRBD2 (5 bases each). There are 14 residues in the CDR3. Germline V gene lookup returns CDR1 MNHEY and CDR2 SVGAGI. V lost 2 bases to trimming and J lost 2 bases, with 7 bases between them. This CDR3 reads CASSYRGPYNEQFF. In DNA, the CDR3 is TGTGCCAGCAGTTACCGGGGCCCCTACAATGAGCAGTTCTTC.

V is TRBV28 and J is TRBJ2-7, with 15 bases fitting TRBD2. Germline CDR1 and CDR2: MDHEN and SYDVKM. V lost 9 bases, J lost 7 bases, and 4 bases stayed unmatched. The CDR3 has 13 residues. CDR3 sequence: CASGTSGRQEQYF. The CDR3 region has the DNA TGTGCCAGTGGGACTAGCGGGAGGCAAGAGCAGTACTTC.

The CDR3 protein is CAWSVIGQVNTGELFF. The CDR3 DNA reads as TGTGCCTGGAGTGTAATAGGCCAGGTGAACACCGGGGAGCTGTTTTTT. This chain joins TRBV30 and TRBJ2-2; the D is unclear. Trimming took 0 bases from V and 1 from J, leaving 12 bases between them. The CDR3 loop spans 16 amino acids. Germline-derived CDR1 and CDR2 are GTSNPN and SVGIG (reference sequence).